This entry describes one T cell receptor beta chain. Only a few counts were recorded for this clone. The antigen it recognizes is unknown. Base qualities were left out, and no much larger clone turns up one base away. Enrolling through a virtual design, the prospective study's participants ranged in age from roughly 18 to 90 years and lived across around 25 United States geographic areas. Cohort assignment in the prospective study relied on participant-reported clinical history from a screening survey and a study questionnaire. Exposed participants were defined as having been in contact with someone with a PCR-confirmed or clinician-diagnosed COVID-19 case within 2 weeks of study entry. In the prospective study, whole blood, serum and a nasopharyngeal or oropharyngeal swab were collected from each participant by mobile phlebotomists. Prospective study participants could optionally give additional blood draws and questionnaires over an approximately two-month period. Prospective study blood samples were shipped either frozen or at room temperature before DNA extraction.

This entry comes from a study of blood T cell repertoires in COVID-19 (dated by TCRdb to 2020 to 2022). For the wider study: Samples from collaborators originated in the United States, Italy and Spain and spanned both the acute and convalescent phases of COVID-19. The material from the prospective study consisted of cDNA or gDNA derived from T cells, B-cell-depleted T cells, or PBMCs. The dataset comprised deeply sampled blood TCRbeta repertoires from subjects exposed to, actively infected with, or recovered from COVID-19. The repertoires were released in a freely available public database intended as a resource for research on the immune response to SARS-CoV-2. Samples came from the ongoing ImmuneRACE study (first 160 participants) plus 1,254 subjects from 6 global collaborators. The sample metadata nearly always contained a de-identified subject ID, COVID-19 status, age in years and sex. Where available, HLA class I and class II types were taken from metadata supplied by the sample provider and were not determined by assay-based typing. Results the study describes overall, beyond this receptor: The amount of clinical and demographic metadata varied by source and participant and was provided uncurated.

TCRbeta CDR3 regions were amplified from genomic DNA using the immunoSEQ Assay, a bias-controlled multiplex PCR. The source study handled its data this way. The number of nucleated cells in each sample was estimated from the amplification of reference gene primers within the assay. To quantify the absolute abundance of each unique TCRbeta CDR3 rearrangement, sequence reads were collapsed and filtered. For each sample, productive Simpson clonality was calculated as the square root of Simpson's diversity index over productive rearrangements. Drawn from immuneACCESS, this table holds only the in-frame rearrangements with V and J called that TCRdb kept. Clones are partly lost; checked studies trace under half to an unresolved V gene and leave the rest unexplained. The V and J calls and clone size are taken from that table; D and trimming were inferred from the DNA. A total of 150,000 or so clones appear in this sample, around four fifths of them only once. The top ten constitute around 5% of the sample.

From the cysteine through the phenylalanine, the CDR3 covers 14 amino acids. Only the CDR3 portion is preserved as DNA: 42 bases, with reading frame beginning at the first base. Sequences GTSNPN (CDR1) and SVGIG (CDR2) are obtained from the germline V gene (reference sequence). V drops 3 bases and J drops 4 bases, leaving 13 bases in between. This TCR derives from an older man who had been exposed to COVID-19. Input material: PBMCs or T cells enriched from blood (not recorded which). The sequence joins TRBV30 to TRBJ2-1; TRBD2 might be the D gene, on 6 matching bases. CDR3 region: CAWSTGLPYNEQFF. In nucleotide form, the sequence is TGTGCCTGGAGCACGGGACTTCCGTACAATGAGCAGTTCTTC. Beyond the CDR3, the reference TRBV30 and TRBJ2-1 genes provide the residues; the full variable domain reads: SQTIHQWPATLVQPVGSPLSLECTVEGTSNPNLYWYRQAAGRGLQLLFYSVGIGQISSEVPQNLSASRPQDRQFILSSKKLLLSDSGFYLCAWSTGLPYNEQFFGPGTRLTVL.